The present T cell receptor beta chain was sequenced within a study of T-cell memory formation after mild COVID-19. As for the study in general: For the most part, TCR clusters were specific to one donor.

One entry per CDR3 protein, called by TCRdb with MiXCR from the 5' RACE reads. The sample shows about 270,000 distinct CDR3 sequences, 15% to 20% of them seen only once. The CDR3 runs 15 residues. Germline V gene data show CDR1 as LNHNV and CDR2 as YYDKDF (reference sequence). V was pared by 0 bases and J by 6 bases, with 11 bases between. The sequence was collected from a man between 18 and 35 years old who had mild COVID-19 (a few samples of this study predate the infection). Cell type and time point are not known. Sequencing was done on a sample of PBMCs or a T cell subset sorted from them (not recorded which). The chain carries TRBV15 and TRBJ2-2; tentative D call: TRBD1 (6 bases). As DNA, the CDR3 is TGTGCCACCAGCAGAGATCTCAACAGGGCCGGGGAGCTGTTTTTT. Amino acids: CATSRDLNRAGELFF.